The 26 T cell receptor beta chains reported below all come from one sample, sequenced in a study of T-cell reconstitution after alpha-beta-depleted transplantation in children. Unique molecular identifiers were built into the TCRbeta library. TCRdb fed the PCR reads into MiXCR, producing one record per CDR3 protein. The sample lists 700,000 to 850,000 distinct CDR3 sequences, less than 20% occurring once. The sequences come from PBMCs, mostly from graft donor cells, collected 360 days after TCRalphabeta/CD19-depleted stem cell transplant. The receptors here all came from a male patient under 18 who had a stem cell transplant for acute lymphoblastic leukemia, so the T cells may come from the graft donor.

This clonotype was counted only a few times. This chain joins TRBV11-2 and TRBJ2-3, with TRBD1 identical over 9 bases. The germline CDR1 and CDR2 sequences are SGHAT and FQNNGV. Trimming at V came to 6 bases and at J to 3 bases, leaving 7 bases not matched to a gene. The CDR3 length is 15 residues. This CDR3 reads CASRRGTGRTDTQYF. DNA for the CDR3: TGTGCCAGCAGGCGGGGGACAGGGAGGACAGATACGCAGTATTTT.

In this sample, this clonotype turned up a few times. The rearrangement joins TRBV27 to TRBJ2-2, with 12 positions matching TRBD2. The CDR3 length is 16 residues. CDR1 is MNHEY and CDR2 is SMNVEV in the germline V gene (reference sequence). J was trimmed by 4 bases and V by 3 bases; bases with no gene match: 3. The DNA of the CDR3 is TGTGCCAGCAGTTTGGCTAGCGGGAGGGTCACCGGGGAGCTGTTTTTT. This codes for CASSLASGRVTGELFF.

This clonotype was counted a few times. The chain is built from TRBV2 and TRBJ2-1; possibly TRBD1 for D (5 bases). Looked up from germline, CDR1 is SNHLY and CDR2 is FYNNEI. The V gene lost 0 bases and the J gene lost 3 bases, with 9 bases spanning the gap. The CDR3 has 15 residues. The CDR3 DNA is TGTGCCAGCAGTGAAGCAGGGGTGTACTACAATGAGCAGTTCTTC. It codes for CASSEAGVYYNEQFF.

This clonotype has more than one count but fewer than ten. V gene TRBV4-1 combines with J gene TRBJ2-1; 10 bases map to TRBD2. After removal of 3 bases from V and 2 bases from J, the junction contained 7 bases not matched to a gene. There are 17 residues in the CDR3. The germline V gene encodes CDR1 MGHRA and CDR2 YSYEKL. The CDR3 here is CASSQGPTSGAYNEQFF. CDR3 DNA: TGCGCCAGCAGCCAGGGCCCTACTAGCGGGGCCTACAATGAGCAGTTCTTC.

CDR3 sequence: CASSLEMVGPSQYF. The CDR3 DNA reads TGTGCCAGCAGCTTAGAGATGGTGGGCCCATCCCAGTACTTC. The V and J genes are TRBV11-2 and TRBJ2-5, with no clear D. Germline V gene data show CDR1 as SGHAT and CDR2 as FQNNGV. There are 14 residues in the CDR3. Trimming took 0 bases from V and 9 from J, leaving 14 bases between them.

This chain's CDR3 is CASSPLGQLYEQYF. The CDR3, as DNA: TGTGCCAGCTCACCACTGGGACAGCTCTACGAGCAGTACTTC. The chain couples TRBV18 to TRBJ2-7, with 7 bases lining up with TRBD1. From germline, CDR1 is KGHSH and CDR2 LQKENI. V lost 1 base and J lost 3; bases outside the gene matches: 3. The CDR3 spans 14 residues.

The table lists this clonotype with a few counts. CDR3 region: CASSYGRITEAFF. CDR3 DNA: TGTGCCAGCAGTTACGGGAGGATCACTGAAGCTTTCTTT. The J gene is TRBJ1-1, the V gene TRBV6-5; D is ambiguous. This CDR3 contains 13 residues. CDR1 is MNHEY and CDR2 is SVGAGI in the germline V gene. The V and J ends lost 2 bases and 4 bases respectively, with 8 bases between them.

This clonotype has only a few counts. V gene TRBV9 combines with J gene TRBJ2-4, with D maybe TRBD1 (6 bases). The CDR3 covers 16 residues. Germline V lookup: CDR1 SGDLS, CDR2 YYNGEE. V lost 1 base to trimming and J lost 6 bases, with 17 bases between them. The DNA of the CDR3 is TGTGCCAGCAGCGTAAGGCCAGGGGTGAATAGAAACATTCAGTACTTC. The encoded protein is CASSVRPGVNRNIQYF.

This chain connects TRBV20-1 to TRBJ2-1; maybe TRBD2 (6 bases). Trimming cost V 6 bases and J 8 bases, with 14 bases left between them. The CDR3 is made up of 12 amino acids. The germline CDR1 and CDR2 sequences are DFQATT and SNEGSKA (reference sequence). CDR3 in amino acids: CSARAGFDEQFF. Written as DNA, the CDR3 is TGCAGTGCCCGAGCGGGTTTCGATGAGCAGTTCTTC.

The chain joins TRBV9 to TRBJ2-2, with D unresolved. CDR3 length equals 15 residues. Deletions cut 1 base from V and 3 bases from J, with 10 bases between. Germline CDR1 and CDR2: SGDLS and YYNGEE. CDR3 amino acids: CASSVTPIDTGELFF. The CDR3 DNA is TGTGCCAGCAGCGTAACCCCCATAGACACCGGGGAGCTGTTTTTT.

This clonotype came up a few times. The chain links TRBV3-1 to TRBJ1-3; D gene uncertain. The CDR3 covers 13 residues. Trimming left V 0 bases short and J 11 bases short, with 11 bases between. Germline loops: CDR1 LGHDT, CDR2 YNNKEL (reference sequence). Written as DNA, the CDR3 is TGTGCCAGCAGCCAAGATTACTTGTTCGCCATATATTTT. It specifies CASSQDYLFAIYF.

The sample holds a few counts of this clonotype. The rearrangement joins TRBV5-1 to TRBJ2-6; D is unresolved. This CDR3 is 15 amino acids long. CDR1 and CDR2 (germline): SGHRS, YFSETQ. The germline V and J ends were trimmed by 1 base and 1 base, with 6 bases remaining between them. CDR3 in amino acids: CASSLSKSGANVLTF. The CDR3 DNA sequence: TGCGCCAGCAGCTTGTCCAAATCTGGGGCCAACGTCCTGACTTTC.

This clonotype was seen at least ten times. The chain recombines TRBV2 with TRBJ2-7, with TRBD1 as a possible D gene (6 bases). Germline values: CDR1 SNHLY, CDR2 FYNNEI. The length of the CDR3 is 15 residues. V shed 3 bases and J shed 0 bases, with 12 bases lying between them. This CDR3 reads CASSDQGIPSYEQYF. CDR3 sequence (DNA): TGTGCCAGCAGTGATCAGGGGATTCCCTCCTACGAGCAGTACTTC. Full variable domain (remainder filled in from reference TRBV2 and TRBJ2-7): EPEVTQTPSHQVTQMGQEVILRCVPISNHLYFYWYRQILGQKVEFLVSFYNNEISEKSEIFDDQFSVERPDGSNFTLKIRSTKLEDSAMYFCASSDQGIPSYEQYFGPGTRLTVT.

The V call is TRBV6-1, the J call TRBJ2-1, with 15 nucleotides matching TRBD2. This CDR3 spans 16 amino acids. Looked up from germline, CDR1 is MNHNS and CDR2 is SASEGT. Trimming removed 6 bases from V and 6 bases from J; junction bases left unmatched: 6. The CDR3 DNA follows: TGTGCCAGCAGACGGACTAGCGGGAGGGCCAGCAATGAGCAGTTCTTC. As protein: CASRRTSGRASNEQFF.

This clonotype was seen at least ten times. The chain links TRBV5-1 to TRBJ2-1; 10 bases line up with TRBD2. Germline lookup yields CDR1 SGHRS and CDR2 YFSETQ. V lost 0 bases and J lost 7; bases outside the gene matches: 13. This CDR3 spans 18 amino acids. The CDR3, as DNA: TGCGCCAGCAGCTTGGCCCTAGCGGGAGCGAGAGGGGGAAATGAGCAGTTCTTC. This codes for CASSLALAGARGGNEQFF.

This clonotype appeared a few times. V gene TRBV20-1 combines with J gene TRBJ2-7; D ambiguous. This CDR3 has 15 amino acids. The germline gives CDR1 DFQATT, CDR2 SNEGSKA (reference sequence). The V gene lost 0 bases and the J gene lost 2 bases, with 14 bases spanning the gap. DNA for the CDR3: TGCAGTGCTAGAGATTTCAAGGCAGATACCTACGAGCAGTACTTC. Protein: CSARDFKADTYEQYF.

V and J are TRBV6-1 and TRBJ2-3, with 8 bases lining up with TRBD2. With V trimmed by 1 base and J by 2 bases, 11 bases remained unmatched. Germline V gives CDR1 MNHNS, CDR2 SASEGT. The CDR3 consists of 18 residues. The CDR3 DNA sequence: TGTGCCAGCAGTGAAGAGGGGATCCTAGCGGGTATCACAGATACGCAGTATTTT. Encoded protein: CASSEEGILAGITDTQYF.

This clonotype has a handful of counts. The V and J genes are TRBV6-1 and TRBJ1-1; D gene unclear. Trimming removed 0 bases from V and 2 bases from J, with 1 base in between. The CDR3 sequence is 12 residues long. Germline V CDR1 and CDR2: MNHNS, SASEGT. CDR3 residues: CASSEANTEAFF. Written as DNA, the CDR3 is TGTGCCAGCAGTGAAGCTAACACTGAAGCTTTCTTT.

The chain carries TRBV6-6 and TRBJ2-7, with 8 bases matching TRBD1. The CDR3 covers 11 residues. Germline V gives CDR1 MNHNY, CDR2 SVGAGI (reference sequence). Trimming cost V 3 bases and J 12 bases; bases outside gene matches: 4. CDR3 sequence (DNA): TGTGCCAGCAGTTATGACAGGGGCATGTACTTC. As protein: CASSYDRGMYF.

The chain uses TRBV7-9 and TRBJ2-1; no reliable D call. This CDR3 spans 13 amino acids. V lost 9 bases and J lost 8, with 17 bases in between. Germline CDR1 and CDR2: SEHNR and FQNEAQ (reference sequence). DNA of the CDR3: TGTGCCAGTATAAAAGAACGTTATCATGAGCAGTTCTTC. Residues: CASIKERYHEQFF.

This clonotype was detected a few times. The chain links TRBV4-1 to TRBJ2-7, with 9 bases fitting TRBD1. V dropped 3 bases and J dropped 3; count of bases not matched to a gene: 6. Germline CDR1 reads MGHRA; CDR2 reads YSYEKL. The CDR3 runs 15 residues. DNA for the CDR3: TGCGCCAGCAGCCAGCTAGGGACAGGGTACTACGAGCAGTACTTC. Amino acids: CASSQLGTGYYEQYF.

The rearrangement uses TRBV5-1 and TRBJ2-2; 13 nucleotides line up with TRBD2. The germline V gene encodes CDR1 SGHRS and CDR2 YFSETQ. After removal of 4 bases from V and 6 bases from J, the junction contained 3 bases not matched to a gene. The length of the CDR3 is 15 residues. In nucleotides, the CDR3 is TGCGCCAGCAGCCCAACTAGCGGGAGGGCCGGGGAGCTGTTTTTT. It translates to CASSPTSGRAGELFF.

This clonotype was seen many times. This chain uses TRBV29-1 with TRBJ2-1; D remains ambiguous. The CDR3 consists of 11 residues. The germline V gene has CDR1 SQVTM and CDR2 ANQGSEA. The germline V and J ends were trimmed by 4 bases and 5 bases, with 6 bases remaining between them. CDR3 nucleotides: TGCAGCGTTGTTCGAAACAATGAGCAGTTCTTC. It encodes CSVVRNNEQFF.

The J gene is TRBJ1-4, the V gene TRBV7-3; 9 nucleotides align to TRBD1. Germline CDR1 and CDR2: SGHTA and FQGTGA. The CDR3 is 15 amino acids. J lost 3 bases, V lost 1 base, and 0 bases had no gene match. Here the CDR3 reads CASSLRDRANEKLFF. CDR3 bases: TGTGCCAGCAGCTTAAGGGACAGGGCTAATGAAAAACTGTTTTTT.

The chain is built from TRBV19 and TRBJ2-5; D not certain. Trimming removed 6 bases from V and 0 bases from J, with 17 bases in between. Germline V gene sequence: CDR1 LNHDA, CDR2 SQIVND (reference sequence). The CDR3 loop spans 16 amino acids. CDR3 in amino acids: CASRRQVGRNQETQYF. The CDR3 DNA sequence: TGTGCCAGTAGACGCCAGGTTGGGCGAAACCAAGAGACCCAGTACTTC.

This clonotype was detected a few times. The rearrangement links TRBV28 to TRBJ1-5; D uncertain. There are 15 residues in the CDR3. V was shortened by 2 bases and J by 2 bases, with 10 bases between the two germline ends. The germline V gene encodes CDR1 MDHEN and CDR2 SYDVKM. This CDR3 is CASSLIFSGNQPQHF. The CDR3 nucleotides read TGTGCCAGCAGTTTAATTTTCAGCGGCAATCAGCCCCAGCATTTT.